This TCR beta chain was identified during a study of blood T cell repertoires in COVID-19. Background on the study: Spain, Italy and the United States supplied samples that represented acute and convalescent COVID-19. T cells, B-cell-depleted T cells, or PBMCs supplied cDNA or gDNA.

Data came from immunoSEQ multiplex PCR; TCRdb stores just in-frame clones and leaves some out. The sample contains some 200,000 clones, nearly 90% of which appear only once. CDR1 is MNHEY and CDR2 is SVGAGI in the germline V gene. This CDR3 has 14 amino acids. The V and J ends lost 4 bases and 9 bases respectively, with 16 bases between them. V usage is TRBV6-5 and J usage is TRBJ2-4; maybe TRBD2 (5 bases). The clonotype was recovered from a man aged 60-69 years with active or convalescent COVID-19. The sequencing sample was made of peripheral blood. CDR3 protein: CASSSGGLAGIQYF. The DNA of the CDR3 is TGTGCCAGCAGTTCGGGTGGGCTAGCCGGCATTCAGTACTTC.